This TCR beta chain was sequenced during a study of blood T cell repertoires in COVID-19. The CDR3 contains 15 residues. The V gene lost 5 bases and the J gene lost 1 base, with 15 bases spanning the gap. Germline V gene lookup returns CDR1 GTSNPN and CDR2 SVGIG (reference sequence). In the authors' workflow: Estimates of nucleated cell counts were drawn from the amplification of reference gene primers. The assay was immunoSEQ multiplex PCR, and TCRdb's table has in-frame clones only and misses some. That table gives V, J and clone size, and the DNA gave D and trimming. The sample comprises around 250,000 clones, roughly 85% of which are singletons, and 1.9% rests with the top ten.

Sequences were obtained from PBMCs or T cells enriched from blood (not recorded which). The sequence derives from a woman aged 45-65 years who had recovered from COVID-19. The gene calls are TRBV30 and TRBJ2-4, with D perhaps TRBD1 (6 bases). CDR3 region: CAWENFDRAKNIQYF. The CDR3 nucleotides read TGTGCCTGGGAAAATTTTGACAGGGCCAAAAACATTCAGTACTTC.